The 2 T cell receptor beta chains below come from one sample, sequenced in a study of blood T cell repertoires in COVID-19. TCRdb keeps only in-frame clones here, not all; method: immunoSEQ multiplex PCR. The data show around 200,000 clones, about 83% seen once. The sequencing input was peripheral blood. All receptors come from a woman aged 40 to 50 with active or convalescent COVID-19.

This clone was seen just once. The chain links TRBV6-5 to TRBJ1-5; D unresolved. V lost 4 bases, J lost 7 bases, and 17 bases lay in between. The CDR3 sequence is 15 residues long. Germline V gene lookup returns CDR1 MNHEY and CDR2 SVGAGI. The CDR3 DNA reads as TGTGCCAGCAGTTCCACCACAGTGCCTGACCAGCCCCAGCATTTT. Translated, it gives CASSSTTVPDQPQHF.

The chain links TRBV5-1 to TRBJ2-3, with a possible D match to TRBD2 (5 bases). The V gene's germline CDR1 is SGHRS and CDR2 YFSETQ. V lost 2 bases to trimming and J lost 2 bases, with 9 bases between them. The CDR3 loop spans 14 amino acids. The CDR3 loop reads CASSLGGFTDTQYF. The CDR3 bases are TGCGCCAGCAGCTTAGGAGGATTCACAGATACGCAGTATTTT.